Listed here are 26 T cell receptor beta chains from one sample, sequenced in a study of blood T cell repertoires in COVID-19. Data came from immunoSEQ multiplex PCR; TCRdb stores just in-frame clones and leaves some out. In the table there are over 100,000 clones, just under 95% of which are singletons. The sequenced sample was peripheral blood. Receptors were obtained from a woman aged 45-60 years with COVID-19, enrolled during active disease.

This chain connects TRBV29-1 to TRBJ1-2; D gene uncertain. The V and J ends lost 5 bases and 4 bases respectively, with 14 bases between them. Per germline, CDR1 SQVTM and CDR2 ANQGSEA. CDR3 length equals 13 residues. CDR3 loop: CSVSMAGLYGYTF. DNA for the CDR3: TGCAGCGTTTCTATGGCAGGCCTCTATGGCTACACCTTC.

This chain connects TRBV28 to TRBJ1-5; 8 bases agree with TRBD1. V trimming: 6 bases; J trimming: 7 bases; junction bases outside the gene matches: 14. Germline CDR1 reads MDHEN; CDR2 reads SYDVKM. The CDR3 spans 16 residues. Here the CDR3 DNA reads TGTGCCAGCAGAAAAATCGGGTGGACAGGGAACCAGCCCCAGCATTTT. Its protein product is CASRKIGWTGNQPQHF.

The V call is TRBV28, the J call TRBJ1-6, with D possibly TRBD1 on 5 matching bases. The CDR3 totals 12 residues. Germline V lookup: CDR1 MDHEN, CDR2 SYDVKM. Between the trimmed V and J ends, which lost 8 bases and 12 bases, there was a span of 14 bases. CDR3 in DNA: TGTGCCAGCCGAGTGGGGAGGGGACCCCTCCACTTT. Its protein product is CASRVGRGPLHF.

This clone was counted once. The CDR3 sequence is CALGGDSTEAFF. Written as DNA, the CDR3 is TGTGCCTTGGGGGGTGATAGCACTGAAGCTTTCTTT. The genes are TRBV2 and TRBJ1-1, with D perhaps matching TRBD1 (5 bases). The CDR3 extends over 12 amino acids. V was shortened by 11 bases and J by 4 bases, with 14 bases between the two germline ends. The germline V gene has CDR1 SNHLY and CDR2 FYNNEI.

V usage is TRBV28 and J usage is TRBJ1-5; D possibly corresponds to TRBD1 (5 bases). The V gene lost 3 bases and the J gene lost 7 bases, with 10 bases spanning the gap. In germline, CDR1 is MDHEN, CDR2 SYDVKM. The CDR3 is 13 amino acids. The chain's CDR3 is CASSLARGQPQHF. In nucleotides, the CDR3 is TGTGCCAGCAGTTTGGCGCGGGGGCAGCCCCAGCATTTT. The whole variable domain, remainder taken from reference TRBV28 and TRBJ1-5, is DVKVTQSSRYLVKRTGEKVFLECVQDMDHENMFWYRQDPGLGLRLIYFSYDVKMKEKGDIPEGYSVSREKKERFSLILESASTNQTSMYLCASSLARGQPQHFGDGTRLSIL.

This clone has more than one count but fewer than ten. The rearrangement uses TRBV29-1 and TRBJ1-2; maybe TRBD1 (6 bases). V lost 6 bases to trimming and J lost 3 bases, with 17 bases between them. Germline CDR1 and CDR2: SQVTM and ANQGSEA. The CDR3 contains 14 residues. The DNA of the CDR3 is TGCAGCGTCCCGACAGGACCTTTTTACTATGGCTACACCTTC. As protein: CSVPTGPFYYGYTF.

This chain links TRBV11-3 with TRBJ2-1, with 9 positions matching TRBD2. V was pared by 1 base and J by 7 bases, with 8 bases of the junction left unmatched. The CDR3 has 16 residues. Germline V lookup: CDR1 SGHNT, CDR2 YENEEA. This chain's CDR3 is CASSLGGGLAGNEQFF. CDR3 nucleotide sequence: TGTGCCAGCAGCTTAGGGGGGGGACTAGCAGGTAATGAGCAGTTCTTC.

This clone was observed once. This chain joins TRBV7-3 and TRBJ2-1; tentative D call: TRBD1 (6 bases). V lost 5 bases, J lost 7 bases, and 9 bases lay in between. Germline CDR1 and CDR2: SGHTA and FQGTGA. The CDR3 has 12 residues. The CDR3 is CASSRDINEQFF. The CDR3 coding sequence is TGTGCCAGCAGCCGGGACATTAATGAGCAGTTCTTC.

The chain uses TRBV5-5 and TRBJ2-2; D perhaps matches TRBD1 (6 bases). Trimming shortened V by 4 bases and J by 0 bases, and 19 bases separated the two germline ends. In germline, CDR1 is SGHKS, CDR2 YYEKEE (reference sequence). The CDR3 covers 18 residues. As DNA, the CDR3 is TGTGCCAGCAGCGGGGGCGACTTGGCCACCCCGAACACCGGGGAGCTGTTTTTT. Translating gives CASSGGDLATPNTGELFF.

This clone appeared a single time. The rearrangement links TRBV7-6 to TRBJ1-1; D perhaps matches TRBD1 (6 bases). CDR3 size: 14 residues. Trimming removed 5 bases from V and 1 base from J, with 11 bases in between. Looked up from germline, CDR1 is SGHVS and CDR2 is FNYEAQ. Here the CDR3 DNA reads TGTGCCAGCAGCCCGACAGGTTCGAACACTGAAGCTTTCTTT. Translation gives CASSPTGSNTEAFF.

The genes are TRBV18 and TRBJ1-1; no definite D call. This CDR3 has 12 residues. The germline V gene has CDR1 KGHSH and CDR2 LQKENI. The ends were cut back, 2 bases at V and 3 bases at J, with 4 bases in the middle. CDR3 sequence: CASSPEDTEAFF. The CDR3 region has the DNA TGTGCCAGCTCACCAGAGGACACTGAAGCTTTCTTT.

This chain connects TRBV19 to TRBJ1-2, with TRBD1 matching over 7 bases. The germline V gene encodes CDR1 LNHDA and CDR2 SQIVND (reference sequence). The V and J ends lost 9 bases and 3 bases, in that order; junction bases with no gene match: 16. This CDR3 is 16 amino acids long. The CDR3 nucleotides are TGTGCCAGCCGATCCGCCGGGACAGTGAATCACTATGGCTACACCTTC. This encodes CASRSAGTVNHYGYTF.

The V and J genes are TRBV5-1 and TRBJ1-4; TRBD1 might be the D (5 bases). The CDR3 extends over 14 amino acids. Germline V lookup: CDR1 SGHRS, CDR2 YFSETQ. Between the trimmed V and J ends, which lost 4 bases and 7 bases, there was a span of 14 bases. This CDR3 reads CASSLQGAGEKLFF. DNA of the CDR3: TGCGCCAGCAGCCTACAAGGGGCCGGTGAAAAACTGTTTTTT.

The rearrangement links TRBV6-5 to TRBJ2-3; TRBD2 aligns across 9 bases. Germline trimming cut 10 bases from V and 1 base from J; bases unmatched to any gene: 9. CDR1 is MNHEY, CDR2 SVGAGI, per germline. The CDR3 extends over 15 amino acids. The CDR3 region has the DNA TGTGCCACCGCACTGAGACTAGCGGGCACAGATACGCAGTATTTT. Its translation: CATALRLAGTDTQYF.

The genes are TRBV28 and TRBJ1-3; D not certain. Germline CDR1 MDHEN, CDR2 SYDVKM. The V end was cut by 6 bases, the J end by 4 bases, with 7 bases between. The CDR3 spans 12 residues. The CDR3 sequence is CASSWRGNTIYF. CDR3 in DNA: TGTGCCAGCAGCTGGCGGGGAAACACCATATATTTT.

The genes are TRBV7-2 and TRBJ1-3; D remains ambiguous. The CDR3 sequence is 18 residues long. Germline V lookup: CDR1 SGHTA, CDR2 FQGNSA. The V gene lost 0 bases and the J gene lost 4 bases, with 19 bases spanning the gap. CDR3 coding DNA: TGTGCCAGCAGCTTAGCCGGACCTTTGATAGGAGGAGGAAACACCATATATTTT. Its translation: CASSLAGPLIGGGNTIYF.

The chain recombines TRBV24-1 with TRBJ2-3; 8 bases agree with TRBD1. V gave up 6 bases and J gave up 3 bases; unmatched junction bases: 7. The CDR3 is 15 amino acids. Germline loops: CDR1 KGHDR, CDR2 SFDVKD. CDR3 in DNA: TGTGCCACCAGTCATGGACAGGGAGGAACAGATACGCAGTATTTT. Protein product: CATSHGQGGTDTQYF.

The chain uses TRBV6-5 and TRBJ1-2; no clear D. There are 10 residues in the CDR3. Deletions cut 8 bases from V and 3 bases from J, with 4 bases between. Germline V gene data show CDR1 as MNHEY and CDR2 as SVGAGI. The CDR3 here is CASGDYGYTF. CDR3 DNA: TGTGCCAGCGGAGACTATGGCTACACCTTC.

The chain joins TRBV6-6 to TRBJ2-1; tentative D call: TRBD1 (6 bases). The CDR3 extends over 15 amino acids. V dropped 6 bases and J dropped 6 bases, with 18 bases sitting between them. Germline CDR1 is MNHNY and CDR2 is SVGAGI (reference sequence). CDR3 protein: CASSHPSRGINEQFF. For the CDR3, the DNA is TGTGCCAGCAGCCACCCTTCCAGGGGTATCAATGAGCAGTTCTTC.

The chain has TRBV5-4 and TRBJ2-3; TRBD2 agrees at 8 bases. Trimming removed 5 bases from V and 2 bases from J; junction bases left unmatched: 7. Germline lookup yields CDR1 SGHNT and CDR2 YYREEE (reference sequence). The CDR3 covers 15 residues. CDR3 protein: CASSLSGGYTDTQYF. In nucleotides, the CDR3 is TGTGCCAGCAGTTTAAGCGGGGGTTACACAGATACGCAGTATTTT.

This clone has more than one count but fewer than ten. CDR3 bases: TGTGCCAGTATGAGGACAGGGGCATATGGCTACACCTTC. Protein sequence: CASMRTGAYGYTF. This chain connects TRBV19 to TRBJ1-2, with 9 nucleotides matching TRBD1. V lost 7 bases, J lost 5 bases, and 5 bases stayed unmatched. The CDR3 consists of 13 residues. Germline V gene sequence: CDR1 LNHDA, CDR2 SQIVND (reference sequence).

This chain connects TRBV2 to TRBJ2-1; TRBD1 aligns across 7 bases. The V gene's germline CDR1 is SNHLY and CDR2 FYNNEI. With 1 base clipped from V and 5 bases from J, the junction kept 8 bases outside the gene matches. This CDR3 has 16 residues. CDR3 region: CASSEVRSGGNNEQFF. In nucleotides, the CDR3 is TGTGCCAGCAGTGAAGTGCGGTCAGGGGGAAACAATGAGCAGTTCTTC.

V and J are TRBV7-8 and TRBJ1-1; 9 bases match TRBD1. The V segment lost 0 bases and the J segment 5 bases; nucleotides outside the gene matches: 4. Germline V gene lookup returns CDR1 SGHVS and CDR2 FQNEAQ. This CDR3 is 15 amino acids long. DNA of the CDR3: TGTGCCAGCAGCTTAGCGGGGACAGGGCGAACTGAAGCTTTCTTT. Translation: CASSLAGTGRTEAFF. Full variable domain (rest looked up from reference TRBV7-8 and TRBJ1-1): GAGVSQSPRYKVAKRGQDVALRCDPISGHVSLFWYQQALGQGPEFLTYFQNEAQLDKSGLPSDRFFAERPEGSVSTLKIQRTQQEDSAVYLCASSLAGTGRTEAFFGQGTRLTVV.

This clone has a handful of counts. The genes are TRBV25-1 and TRBJ1-3; D gene ambiguous. Germline assignment: CDR1 MGHDK and CDR2 SYGVNS. Trimming removed 8 bases from V and 4 bases from J, with 15 bases in between. The CDR3 has 14 amino acids. Here the CDR3 reads CASAGRRGGNTIYF. The CDR3 nucleotides are TGTGCCAGCGCCGGGAGAAGAGGAGGAAACACCATATATTTT. The full variable domain, with the rest looked up from reference TRBV25-1 and TRBJ1-3, is EADIYQTPRYLVIGTGKKITLECSQTMGHDKMYWYQQDPGMELHLIHYSYGVNSTEKGDLSSESTVSRIRTEHFPLTLESARPSHTSQYLCASAGRRGGNTIYFGEGSWLTVV.

The chain carries TRBV5-1 and TRBJ1-3; weak D call: TRBD1 (6 bases). CDR3 length: 18 amino acids. V was clipped by 4 bases and J by 0 bases, with 20 bases between them. CDR1 SGHRS and CDR2 YFSETQ come from the germline V gene. The CDR3 nucleotides read TGCGCCAGCAGCCGTTCGGCCGGGACATATGGCTCTGGAAACACCATATATTTT. This codes for CASSRSAGTYGSGNTIYF. Full variable domain (missing parts from reference TRBV5-1 and TRBJ1-3): KAGVTQTPRYLIKTRGQQVTLSCSPISGHRSVSWYQQTPGQGLQFLFEYFSETQRNKGNFPGRFSGRQFSNSRSEMNVSTLELGDSALYLCASSRSAGTYGSGNTIYFGEGSWLTVV.

The chain employs TRBV4-2 and TRBJ1-1, with 8 bases that match TRBD1. V lost 0 bases, J lost 0 bases, and 9 bases stayed unmatched. The CDR3 totals 18 residues. Germline values: CDR1 LGHNA, CDR2 YNFKEQ. The CDR3 here is CASSQDGQGAGLNTEAFF. CDR3 nucleotides: TGTGCCAGCAGCCAAGATGGGCAGGGGGCTGGATTGAACACTGAAGCTTTCTTT.